This TCR beta chain was sequenced for a study of blood T cell repertoires in COVID-19. Authors' data handling: Counts of nucleated cells, estimated from reference gene primer amplification, were obtained. The table came from immunoSEQ multiplex PCR; TCRdb's copy has only in-frame clones and leaves some out. V and J calls and clone size are given by that table; D and trimming were obtained from the DNA. The data show about 76,000 clones, 65% to 85% seen once. Per the germline V gene, CDR1 is SNHLY and CDR2 is FYNNEI. This CDR3 spans 12 amino acids. The V and J ends lost 5 bases and 13 bases respectively, with 12 bases between them.

The sequencing input was peripheral blood. The rearrangement joins TRBV2 to TRBJ1-6; the D is unclear. The sequence was collected from an older woman with acute or convalescent COVID-19. For the CDR3, the DNA is TGTGCCAGCAGTTCGAGGGCGGGGCCCCTCCACTTT. Translation gives CASSSRAGPLHF.